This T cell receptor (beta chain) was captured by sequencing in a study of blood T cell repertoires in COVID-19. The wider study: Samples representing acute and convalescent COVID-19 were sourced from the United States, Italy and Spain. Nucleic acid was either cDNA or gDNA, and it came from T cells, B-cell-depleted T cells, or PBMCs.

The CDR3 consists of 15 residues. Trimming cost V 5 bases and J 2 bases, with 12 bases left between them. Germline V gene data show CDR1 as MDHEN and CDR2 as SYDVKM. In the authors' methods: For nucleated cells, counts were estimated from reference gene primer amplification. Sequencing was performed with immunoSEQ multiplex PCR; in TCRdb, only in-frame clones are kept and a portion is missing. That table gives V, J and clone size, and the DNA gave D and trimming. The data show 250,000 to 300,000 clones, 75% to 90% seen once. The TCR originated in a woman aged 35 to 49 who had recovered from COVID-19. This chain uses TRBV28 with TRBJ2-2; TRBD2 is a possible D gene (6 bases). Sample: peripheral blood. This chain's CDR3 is CASSTEGLNTGELFF. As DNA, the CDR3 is TGTGCCAGCAGTACGGAGGGACTCAACACCGGGGAGCTGTTTTTT.